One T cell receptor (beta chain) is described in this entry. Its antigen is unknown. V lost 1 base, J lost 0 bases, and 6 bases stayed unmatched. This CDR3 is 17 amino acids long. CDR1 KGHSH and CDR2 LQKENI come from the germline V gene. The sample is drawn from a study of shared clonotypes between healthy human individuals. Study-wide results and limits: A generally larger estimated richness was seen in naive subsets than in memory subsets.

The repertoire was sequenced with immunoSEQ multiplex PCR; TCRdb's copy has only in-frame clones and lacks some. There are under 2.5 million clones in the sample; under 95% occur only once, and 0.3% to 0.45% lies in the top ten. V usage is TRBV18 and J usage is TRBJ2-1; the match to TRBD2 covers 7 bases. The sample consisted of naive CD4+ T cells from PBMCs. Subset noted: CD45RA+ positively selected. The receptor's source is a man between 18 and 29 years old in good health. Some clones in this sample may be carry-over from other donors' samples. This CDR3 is CASSPLSGGLSYNEQFF. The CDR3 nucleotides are TGTGCCAGCTCACCACTTTCGGGAGGCCTCTCCTACAATGAGCAGTTCTTC.